This entry features one TCR beta chain sequence. Only a few counts were recorded for this clonotype. The target of this receptor is not known. No much larger clone is present one base from it, and per-base qualities are unavailable. For sequencing, an Illumina NovaSeq 6000 was employed. Using 5'RACE with constant-segment primers, TCRalpha and TCRbeta cDNA libraries were constructed, with sample barcodes and unique molecular identifiers added in the process. Trizol reagent was used to extract RNA from every sample. The libraries were amplified in two PCR steps, and the second step added a second sample barcode and Illumina TruSeq adapters. Sequencing of the libraries was done on an Illumina NovaSeq, producing 2 x 150 bp paired-end reads. The published analysis was carried out like this. With migec v1.2.7, reads were demultiplexed and then collapsed into UMI-guided consensus sequences. Using mixcr v2.1.11, UMI consensuses were aligned to TRA and TRB V and J templates and then assembled into clonotypes. A clonotype was counted as expanded or contracted only when both edgeR and NoisET called the clonotype significant, with the noise models trained on biological replicates. edgeR calls used a false discovery rate-adjusted p below 0.01 and a log2 fold-change threshold of 1. As an exploratory analysis of dynamics, max-normalized trajectories of the 1000 most abundant clonotypes were examined with PCA combined with hierarchical clustering. Separately sequenced CD4+ and CD8+ repertoires were used to assign the CD4 or CD8 phenotype of responding clones. TCRdb reran the public reads through fastp at Q25 and MiXCR, keeping productive beta chains. When rows share a CDR3 protein, they turn into one entry using the most common DNA and genes. For this entry, the V and J calls and clone size follow TCRdb and not the study's own pipeline. The sample table contains 120,000 or so distinct CDR3 sequences; only one count was recorded for 15% to 20% of them. The top ten clonotypes cover approximately 5.2% of the sample.

Ficoll-Paque density gradient centrifugation was the method used to isolate PBMCs. From the cysteine through the phenylalanine, the CDR3 covers 14 amino acids. Only CDR3 DNA remains: 42 bases, in frame from the first base. In the germline V gene, CDR1 corresponds to SGHRS and CDR2 to YFSETQ. The V end loses 4 bases and the J end loses 1 base, and a stretch of 8 bases separates them. These data come from a study of T-cell memory formation after mild COVID-19 (dated by TCRdb to 2020 to 2022). General notes on the study: Most TCR sequence clusters were specific to one of the two donors. In two donors, T-cell clones that expanded and contracted after mild COVID-19 were followed by sequencing TCRalpha and TCRbeta repertoires longitudinally. Two young, previously healthy adult volunteers, one female and one male, were included in the cohort. The paper as a whole reports these results and caveats: Some responding clones were detected in pre-infection memory, which suggested that pre-existing cross-reactive memory T cells had joined the SARS-CoV-2 response. From day 15 to 85, contracting clones showed balanced CD4/CD8 phenotypes, whereas a second wave of clones that expanded from day 15 to 37 leaned towards CD4+. Contracting CD4+ clones appeared mostly in the CM and EM memory subsets, whereas CD8+ clones were enriched in EMRA. Only a couple of mild cases were covered in the study, and larger cohorts including severe cases with pre-infection samples were considered necessary. SARS-CoV-2 specificity of the second-wave clones peaking on day 37 was not confirmed.

This chain is built from TRBV5-1 and TRBJ2-2, with no confidently assigned D gene. The specimen sequenced was PBMCs or a T cell subset sorted from them (not recorded which). The receptor comes from a man younger than 35 who had mild COVID-19 (a few samples of this study predate the infection). The sample titles of this study are shuffled in the database, so cell type and time point are left out; the donor was told from shared clones. CDR3 reads: CASSLGLNTGELFF. The DNA sequence is TGCGCCAGCAGCCTGGGATTGAACACCGGGGAGCTGTTTTTT.